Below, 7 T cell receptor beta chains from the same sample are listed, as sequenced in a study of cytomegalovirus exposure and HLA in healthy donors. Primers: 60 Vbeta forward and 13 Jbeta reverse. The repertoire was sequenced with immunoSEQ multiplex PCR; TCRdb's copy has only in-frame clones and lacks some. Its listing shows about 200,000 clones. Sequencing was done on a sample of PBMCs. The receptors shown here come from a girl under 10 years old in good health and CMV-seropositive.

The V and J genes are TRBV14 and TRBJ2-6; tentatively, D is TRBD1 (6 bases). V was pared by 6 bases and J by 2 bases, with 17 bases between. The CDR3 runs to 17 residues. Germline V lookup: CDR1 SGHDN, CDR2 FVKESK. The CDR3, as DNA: TGTGCCAGCAGGCCTTCACAGGGACCTACTGGGGCCAACGTCCTGACTTTC. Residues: CASRPSQGPTGANVLTF.

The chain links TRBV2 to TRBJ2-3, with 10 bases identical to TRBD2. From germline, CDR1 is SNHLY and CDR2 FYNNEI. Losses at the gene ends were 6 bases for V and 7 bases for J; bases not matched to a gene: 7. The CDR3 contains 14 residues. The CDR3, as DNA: TGTGCCAGCAGCGGCGCTAGCGGGAGAAATACGCAGTATTTT. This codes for CASSGASGRNTQYF.

Here the CDR3 reads CASSPRQAIETGELFF. In nucleotides, the CDR3 is TGCGCCAGCAGCCCGAGACAGGCGATAGAGACCGGGGAGCTGTTTTTT. The rearrangement links TRBV5-1 to TRBJ2-2, with TRBD1 as a possible D gene (6 bases). The CDR3 has 16 residues. Per germline, CDR1 SGHRS and CDR2 YFSETQ. Trimming removed 4 bases at V and 5 bases at J, with 18 bases between.

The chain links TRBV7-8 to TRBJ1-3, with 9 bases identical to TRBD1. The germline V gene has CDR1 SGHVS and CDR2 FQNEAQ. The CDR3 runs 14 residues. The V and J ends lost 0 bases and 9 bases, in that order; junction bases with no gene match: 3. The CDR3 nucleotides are TGTGCCAGCAGCTTAGCGGGGACAGGGACCACCATATATTTT. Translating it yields CASSLAGTGTTIYF.

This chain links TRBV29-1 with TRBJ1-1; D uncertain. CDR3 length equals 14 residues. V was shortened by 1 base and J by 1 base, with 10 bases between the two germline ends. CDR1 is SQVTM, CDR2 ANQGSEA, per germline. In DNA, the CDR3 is TGCAGCGTTGAAGGTCGCTCAGGGAACACTGAAGCTTTCTTT. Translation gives CSVEGRSGNTEAFF.

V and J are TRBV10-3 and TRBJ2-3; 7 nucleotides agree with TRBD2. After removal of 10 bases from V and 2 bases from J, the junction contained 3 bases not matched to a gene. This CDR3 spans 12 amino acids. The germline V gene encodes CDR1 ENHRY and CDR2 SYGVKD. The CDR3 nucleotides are TGTGCCACTAGCGGAAACACAGATACGCAGTATTTT. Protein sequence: CATSGNTDTQYF.

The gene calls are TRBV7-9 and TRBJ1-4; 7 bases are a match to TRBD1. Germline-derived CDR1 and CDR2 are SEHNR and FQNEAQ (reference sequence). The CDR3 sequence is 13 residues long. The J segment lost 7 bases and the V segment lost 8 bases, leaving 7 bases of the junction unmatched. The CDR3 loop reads CASYAGGGEKLFF. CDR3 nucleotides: TGTGCCAGCTATGCAGGGGGAGGTGAAAAACTGTTTTTT.